This passage covers 17 T cell receptor beta chains from one sample sequenced in a study of shared clonotypes between healthy human individuals (dated by TCRdb to 2019 to 2021). Library creation used the immunoSEQ multiplex PCR assay. In its TCRdb copy, this immuneACCESS table keeps in-frame sequences only and misses some clones. Where compared with another copy, unresolved V genes explain less than half of these, and the others have no known cause. The sample includes some 980,000 clones, with approximately 80% observed a single time. The top ten hold about 1.5% of the sample. The sample consisted of memory CD4+ T cells sorted from blood. The cell subset or site label corresponds to: CD45RA-negative fraction. The receptors were gathered from a man aged 18-30 years in good health.

CDR3 sequence reads: CASSLGTSGNTIYF. The CDR3 DNA sequence: TGTGCCAGTAGTCTCGGGACATCGGGAAACACCATATATTTT. This chain links TRBV19 with TRBJ1-3, with D tentatively TRBD1 (6 bases). This CDR3 spans 14 amino acids. Germline-derived CDR1 and CDR2 are LNHDA and SQIVND (reference sequence). The V gene lost 5 bases and the J gene lost 4 bases, with 12 bases spanning the gap.

The chain uses TRBV5-1 and TRBJ1-1, with 8 bases matching TRBD1. Germline CDR1 reads SGHRS; CDR2 reads YFSETQ. CDR3 length: 18 amino acids. V lost 0 bases, J lost 0 bases, and 10 bases stayed unmatched. The DNA for the CDR3 is TGCGCCAGCAGCTTGGCCGGGCAGGGGGCAAACATGAACACTGAAGCTTTCTTT. Translation: CASSLAGQGANMNTEAFF.

The chain has TRBV9 and TRBJ2-2; D unclear. V was trimmed by 2 bases and J by 8 bases, leaving 10 bases between them. The CDR3 spans 13 residues. Germline assignment: CDR1 SGDLS and CDR2 YYNGEE. In DNA, the CDR3 is TGTGCCAGCAGCGTTGACCCCCTGGGGGAGCTGTTTTTT. Protein: CASSVDPLGELFF. The variable domain in full, completed from reference TRBV9 and TRBJ2-2, reads DSGVTQTPKHLITATGQRVTLRCSPRSGDLSVYWYQQSLDQGLQFLIQYYNGEERAKGNILERFSAQQFPDLHSELNLSSLELGDSALYFCASSVDPLGELFFGEGSRLTVL.

This chain connects TRBV5-4 to TRBJ1-2, with unresolved D. Trimming stripped 7 bases from V and 3 bases from J, with 10 bases between. The germline gives CDR1 SGHNT, CDR2 YYREEE (reference sequence). This CDR3 spans 12 amino acids. CDR3 amino acids: CASLSQDYGYTF. CDR3 nucleotides: TGTGCCAGCCTATCCCAGGACTATGGCTACACCTTC.

The J gene is TRBJ1-5, the V gene TRBV7-6; D uncertain. The CDR3 runs 15 residues. Germline V gives CDR1 SGHVS, CDR2 FNYEAQ. V lost 5 bases, J lost 1 base, and 12 bases lay in between. The CDR3 coding sequence is TGTGCCAGCAGCCGGGTTGCGGCGAGCAATCAGCCCCAGCATTTT. Translated, it gives CASSRVAASNQPQHF.

This clone was seen more than once but under ten times. This sequence joins TRBV7-2 and TRBJ1-2; the D is unclear. V lost 4 bases, J lost 8 bases, and 20 bases lay in between. The CDR3 sequence is 15 residues long. In germline, CDR1 is SGHTA, CDR2 FQGNSA. DNA of the CDR3: TGTGCCAGCAGCTCGGGGAATTTATATTTTGAGGGCTACACCTTC. Its translation: CASSSGNLYFEGYTF.

The chain employs TRBV7-9 and TRBJ1-4; D gene uncertain. Trimming took off 2 bases at V and 5 bases at J, with 9 bases between the two ends. The germline V gene has CDR1 SEHNR and CDR2 FQNEAQ (reference sequence). This CDR3 contains 14 residues. CDR3 sequence reads: CASSLLRGNEKLFF. The DNA for the CDR3 is TGTGCCAGCAGCTTATTACGGGGAAATGAAAAACTGTTTTTT.

The chain carries TRBV18 and TRBJ2-2; 7 bases map to TRBD1. CDR1 KGHSH and CDR2 LQKENI come from the germline V gene. The trim removed 4 bases at V and 4 bases at J, leaving 9 bases unmatched. CDR3 size: 16 residues. As DNA, the CDR3 is TGTGCCAGCTCACATAACAAAGGGGGCTCCACCGGGGAGCTGTTTTTT. Amino acid sequence: CASSHNKGGSTGELFF.

There are a few counts of this clone. This chain's CDR3 is CASSWTGPQETQYF. The CDR3 DNA follows: TGTGCCAGCAGTTGGACGGGACCTCAAGAGACCCAGTACTTC. The chain combines TRBV6-6 with TRBJ2-5; D is perhaps TRBD1 or TRBD2 (5 bases each). Germline-derived CDR1 and CDR2 are MNHNY and SVGAGI (reference sequence). Between the trimmed V and J ends, which lost 4 bases and 2 bases, there was a span of 11 bases. CDR3 length: 14 residues.

This rearrangement joins TRBV5-6 to TRBJ2-5; 12 positions match TRBD2. Germline V gene lookup returns CDR1 SGHDT and CDR2 YYEEEE. The V gene end was trimmed by 1 base and the J gene end by 0 bases; junction bases not matched to a gene: 7. The length of the CDR3 is 18 residues. CDR3 loop: CASSLFLRTSGNQETQYF. CDR3 nucleotide sequence: TGTGCCAGCAGCTTGTTTCTACGGACTAGCGGGAACCAAGAGACCCAGTACTTC.

This chain joins TRBV27 and TRBJ2-7, with TRBD1 matching over 9 bases. This CDR3 has 14 amino acids. The junction had 5 bases not matched to a gene; V was cut back by 5 bases and J by 3 bases. Germline values: CDR1 MNHEY, CDR2 SMNVEV (reference sequence). CDR3 nucleotides: TGTGCCAGCAGTCCCCGGGACAGGGACTACGAGCAGTACTTC. Translated, it gives CASSPRDRDYEQYF.

The V gene is TRBV7-9, the J gene TRBJ1-2; 7 bases line up with TRBD1. The CDR3 consists of 12 residues. V was clipped by 11 bases and J by 8 bases; unmatched bases: 11. Germline assignment: CDR1 SEHNR and CDR2 FQNEAQ (reference sequence). The CDR3 DNA reads TGTGCCGGACAGGCAGGGTCCTTGGGCTACACCTTC. Its protein is CAGQAGSLGYTF. Looking up the rest from reference TRBV7-9 and TRBJ1-2 gives the full variable domain: DTGVSQNPRHKITKRGQNVTFRCDPISEHNRLYWYRQTLGQGPEFLTYFQNEAQLEKSRLLSDRFSAERPKGSFSTLEIQRTEQGDSAMYLCAGQAGSLGYTFGSGTRLTVV.

The rearrangement joins TRBV21-1 to TRBJ1-3. TRBV21-1 is a listed pseudogene. CDR3 length: 16 amino acids. CDR3 in DNA: TGTGCCAGCAGCAAAGAGGGCCAGGTTGGTGGAAACACCATATATTTT. This encodes CASSKEGQVGGNTIYF.

For this clone: The sample contains more than one DNA sequence encoding this CDR3. The rearrangement links TRBV19 to TRBJ1-4; TRBD1 agrees at 10 bases. J was trimmed by 8 bases and V by 4 bases; bases with no gene match: 1. CDR1 LNHDA and CDR2 SQIVND come from the germline V gene (reference sequence). The CDR3 consists of 13 residues. The CDR3 loop is CASSRDRGEKLFF. The CDR3 DNA sequence: TGTGCCAGTAGTAGGGACAGGGGAGAAAAACTGTTTTTT.

The chain links TRBV11-2 to TRBJ2-1; 8 bases are shared with TRBD2. Germline CDR1 reads SGHAT; CDR2 reads FQNNGV. The CDR3 extends over 17 amino acids. Unmatched junction bases numbered 8, after V lost 0 bases and J lost 4 bases. Written as DNA, the CDR3 is TGTGCCAGCAGCTTAGATGGATCGAGCGGGGGTTACAATGAGCAGTTCTTC. It encodes CASSLDGSSGGYNEQFF.

The chain links TRBV9 to TRBJ2-3, with D unresolved. Germline CDR1 and CDR2: SGDLS and YYNGEE. Trimming pared 3 bases from V and 5 bases from J, leaving 10 bases between. The CDR3 spans 13 residues. In DNA form, the CDR3 reads TGTGCCAGCAGCGCCCCGGCGCGAGATACGCAGTATTTT. It translates to CASSAPARDTQYF. The whole variable domain, remainder taken from reference TRBV9 and TRBJ2-3, is DSGVTQTPKHLITATGQRVTLRCSPRSGDLSVYWYQQSLDQGLQFLIQYYNGEERAKGNILERFSAQQFPDLHSELNLSSLELGDSALYFCASSAPARDTQYFGPGTRLTVL.

The rearrangement links TRBV19 to TRBJ1-3; the D is unclear. With 3 bases removed from V and 0 bases from J, the gap between germline ends came to 9 bases. CDR3 length equals 15 residues. From germline, CDR1 is LNHDA and CDR2 SQIVND (reference sequence). CDR3 sequence: CASSIDNHSGNTIYF. In DNA, the CDR3 is TGTGCCAGTAGTATCGACAATCACTCTGGAAACACCATATATTTT.